Shown below are 5 T cell receptor beta chains from a single sample sequenced in a study of cytomegalovirus exposure and HLA in healthy donors. The PCR ran on 60 Vbeta and 13 Jbeta primers. The data were produced by immunoSEQ multiplex PCR, yet TCRdb's version contains in-frame clones alone and is incomplete. This table has fewer than 45,000 clones, around 72% appearing once. Sequencing was performed on PBMCs. Receptors were obtained from a woman aged 30 to 39 in good health and CMV-seronegative.

This clone was seen only a few times. CDR3 region: CAIQTGDGYTF. DNA of the CDR3: TGTGCCATACAGACCGGGGATGGCTACACCTTC. The chain uses TRBV10-3 and TRBJ1-2; D not resolved. CDR1 and CDR2 from the germline V gene are ENHRY and SYGVKD. V was clipped by 9 bases and J by 6 bases, with 11 bases between them. This CDR3 spans 11 amino acids.

The chain recombines TRBV7-9 with TRBJ2-1; a weak D match, TRBD2 (6 bases). Trimming took 5 bases from V and 5 from J, leaving 13 bases between them. The CDR3 has 14 residues. Germline lookup yields CDR1 SEHNR and CDR2 FQNEAQ (reference sequence). The CDR3 is CASSPGLRHNEQFF. CDR3 bases: TGTGCCAGCAGCCCTGGACTACGCCACAATGAGCAGTTCTTC.

The chain has TRBV5-1 and TRBJ2-3; 7 nucleotides align to TRBD2. V trimming: 8 bases; J trimming: 1 base; junction bases outside the gene matches: 7. Germline V lookup: CDR1 SGHRS, CDR2 YFSETQ. The CDR3 has 14 residues. The CDR3 reads CASMRETGTDTQYF. CDR3 bases: TGCGCCAGTATGCGGGAGACCGGCACAGATACGCAGTATTTT.

This clone was observed a handful of times. V and J are TRBV5-8 and TRBJ1-5; no reliable D call. Germline lookup yields CDR1 SGHTS and CDR2 YDEGEE. V was clipped by 2 bases and J by 3 bases, with 9 bases between them. This CDR3 spans 14 amino acids. In DNA, the CDR3 is TGTGCCAGCAGCTTATTGAGGTTCAATCAGCCCCAGCATTTT. Translating gives CASSLLRFNQPQHF. The full variable domain, with the rest looked up from reference TRBV5-8 and TRBJ1-5, is EAGVTQSPTHLIKTRGQQATLRCSPISGHTSVYWYQQALGLGLQFLLWYDEGEERNRGNFPPRFSGRQFPNYSSELNVNALELEDSALYLCASSLLRFNQPQHFGDGTRLSIL.

CDR3 bases: TGCGCCAGCAGCTCCTGGACAGGGAGGACTGAAGCTTTCTTT. Residues: CASSSWTGRTEAFF. The chain combines TRBV5-1 with TRBJ1-1; 8 nucleotides line up with TRBD1. Germline values: CDR1 SGHRS, CDR2 YFSETQ. V gave up 3 bases and J gave up 5 bases; unmatched junction bases: 6. The CDR3 is 14 residues long.